This TCR beta chain was observed in a study of shared clonotypes between healthy human individuals. Whole-study results and caveats: Generally, naive subsets came out with larger estimated richness than memory subsets.

This clone was counted a single time. Its antigen is as yet unknown. TCRdb's table, derived via immunoSEQ multiplex PCR, lists solely in-frame clones and lacks some. The table shows some 2,400,000 clones, with approximately 96% occurring only once. This CDR3 comprises 15 residues. Germline CDR1 reads MGHRA; CDR2 reads YSYEKL. The germline V and J ends were trimmed by 3 bases and 2 bases, with 13 bases remaining between them. The sequence was collected from a man aged 18 to 30 in good health. The V gene is TRBV4-1, the J gene TRBJ1-2; D gene uncertain. Sequenced material: naive CD4+ T cells sorted from blood. Subset denoted: CD45RA+ positively selected. The CDR3 sequence is CASSQGAFLNYGYTF. CDR3 sequence (DNA): TGCGCCAGCAGCCAGGGTGCCTTCTTAAACTATGGCTACACCTTC.